This TCR beta chain was captured by sequencing in a study of T cell changes during pregnancy in multiple sclerosis. The assay was immunoSEQ multiplex PCR, and TCRdb's table has in-frame clones only and misses some. The data hold some 64,000 clones, with 85% to 90% observed a single time. This clone appeared a few times. Germline V lookup: CDR1 SNHLY, CDR2 FYNNEI. V lost 5 bases, J lost 1 base, and 8 bases lay in between. This CDR3 has 13 amino acids. The genes are TRBV2 and TRBJ1-1; possibly TRBD1 for D (6 bases). The TCR was taken from a female donor in good health, enrolled as a control in a pregnancy study. The sequencing here drew on peripheral blood, taken in the first trimester of pregnancy. This CDR3 is CASSRTENTEAFF. In DNA, the CDR3 is TGTGCCAGCAGTAGGACAGAGAACACTGAAGCTTTCTTT. The whole variable domain, remainder taken from reference TRBV2 and TRBJ1-1, is EPEVTQTPSHQVTQMGQEVILRCVPISNHLYFYWYRQILGQKVEFLVSFYNNEISEKSEIFDDQFSVERPDGSNFTLKIRSTKLEDSAMYFCASSRTENTEAFFGQGTRLTVV.